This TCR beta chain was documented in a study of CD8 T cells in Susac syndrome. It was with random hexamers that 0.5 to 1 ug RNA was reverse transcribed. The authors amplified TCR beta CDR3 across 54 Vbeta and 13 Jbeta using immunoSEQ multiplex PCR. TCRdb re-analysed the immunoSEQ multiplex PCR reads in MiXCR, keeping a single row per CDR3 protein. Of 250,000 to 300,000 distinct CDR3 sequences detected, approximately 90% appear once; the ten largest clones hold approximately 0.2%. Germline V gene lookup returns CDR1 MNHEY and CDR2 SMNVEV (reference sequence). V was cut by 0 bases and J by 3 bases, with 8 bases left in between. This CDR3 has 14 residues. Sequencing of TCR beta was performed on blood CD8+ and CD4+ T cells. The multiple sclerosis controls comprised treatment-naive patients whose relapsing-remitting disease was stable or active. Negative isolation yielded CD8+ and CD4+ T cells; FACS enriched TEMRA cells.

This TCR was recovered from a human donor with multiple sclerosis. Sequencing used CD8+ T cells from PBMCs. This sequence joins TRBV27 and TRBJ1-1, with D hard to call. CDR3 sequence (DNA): TGTGCCAGCAGTTTATCGAGAGGGTACACTGAAGCTTTCTTT. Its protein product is CASSLSRGYTEAFF.